Following are 32 T cell receptor beta chains from one sample sequenced in a study of cytomegalovirus exposure and HLA in healthy donors. PCR used 60 Vbeta primers and 13 Jbeta primers. The method was immunoSEQ multiplex PCR; TCRdb's version includes in-frame clones alone and lacks a portion of them. The data show around 120,000 clones, over 60% seen once. The source material was PBMCs. All receptors derive from a human donor in good health.

The chain recombines TRBV9 with TRBJ1-1; D is ambiguous. There are 14 residues in the CDR3. Germline V CDR1 and CDR2: SGDLS, YYNGEE. Trimming took 0 bases from V and 4 from J, leaving 10 bases between them. The CDR3 spells CASSVVPGTTEAFF. CDR3 bases: TGTGCCAGCAGCGTAGTTCCAGGAACCACTGAAGCTTTCTTT.

The chain has TRBV27 and TRBJ2-3, with TRBD2 identical over 10 bases. Germline V CDR1 and CDR2: MNHEY, SMNVEV (reference sequence). The V segment lost 0 bases and the J segment 2 bases; nucleotides outside the gene matches: 11. The CDR3 contains 19 residues. The CDR3: CASSLSHWTSGFYTDTQYF. The CDR3 DNA reads TGTGCCAGCAGTTTATCCCACTGGACTAGCGGATTTTACACAGATACGCAGTATTTT.

This chain connects TRBV4-2 to TRBJ2-1; 7 bases align to TRBD1. The CDR3 runs 18 residues. J lost 2 bases, V lost 1 base, and 11 bases had no gene match. Germline CDR1 is LGHNA and CDR2 is YNFKEQ. CDR3 region: CASSQGLGGPVTYNEQFF. The CDR3 coding sequence is TGTGCCAGCAGCCAAGGATTAGGGGGCCCGGTGACCTACAATGAGCAGTTCTTC.

The chain joins TRBV2 to TRBJ1-5, with D maybe TRBD1 (5 bases). V was cut by 6 bases and J by 5 bases, with 20 bases left in between. Germline CDR1 SNHLY, CDR2 FYNNEI. There are 16 residues in the CDR3. The CDR3 protein is CASSETYLGGDQPQHF. CDR3 coding DNA: TGTGCCAGCAGCGAGACGTACCTGGGGGGAGATCAGCCCCAGCATTTT.

The rearrangement joins TRBV5-6 to TRBJ2-7, with a weak D call TRBD1 (6 bases). The germline V gene has CDR1 SGHDT and CDR2 YYEEEE. This CDR3 spans 14 amino acids. V shed 0 bases and J shed 2 bases, with 9 bases lying between them. CDR3 amino acids: CASSLGGHTYEQYF. The CDR3 coding sequence is TGTGCCAGCAGCTTGGGGGGACATACCTACGAGCAGTACTTC.

The chain uses TRBV5-6 and TRBJ1-4, with 7 bases aligning to TRBD1. Germline V gene sequence: CDR1 SGHDT, CDR2 YYEEEE. This CDR3 has 16 amino acids. With 2 bases clipped from V and 8 bases from J, the junction kept 12 bases outside the gene matches. In nucleotides, the CDR3 is TGTGCCAGCAGCTTTTTGGCAGGGGGGAGGACGGAAAAACTGTTTTTT. Its protein is CASSFLAGGRTEKLFF.

This clone showed up just a few times. The chain is built from TRBV6-1 and TRBJ1-5; D gene uncertain. CDR1 and CDR2 from the germline V gene are MNHNS and SASEGT. V lost 3 bases to trimming and J lost 2 bases, with 14 bases between them. This CDR3 is built from 16 residues. The DNA of the CDR3 is TGTGCCAGCAGTGAGAGGAGCGGAGATGGCAATCAGCCCCAGCATTTT. Protein sequence: CASSERSGDGNQPQHF.

This clone is a singleton in its sample. The chain has TRBV5-5 and TRBJ2-3; 12 bases map to TRBD2. CDR3 length: 16 residues. CDR1 is SGHKS and CDR2 is YYEKEE in the germline V gene (reference sequence). J lost 5 bases, V lost 1 base, and 5 bases had no gene match. The CDR3 loop is CASSLSLAGGGDTQYF. The CDR3 bases are TGTGCCAGCAGCTTGTCTCTAGCGGGGGGGGGAGATACGCAGTATTTT.

The chain joins TRBV27 to TRBJ1-6; TRBD1 agrees at 7 bases. The junction had 11 bases not matched to a gene; V was cut back by 5 bases and J by 10 bases. CDR1 MNHEY and CDR2 SMNVEV come from the germline V gene (reference sequence). CDR3 size: 15 residues. The CDR3 DNA reads TGTGCCAGCAGTCTATTGACAGGGAAAGAATCACCCCTCCACTTT. This encodes CASSLLTGKESPLHF.

The chain combines TRBV18 with TRBJ2-1, with TRBD1 matching 9 bases. V was pared by 3 bases and J by 0 bases, with 9 bases of the junction left unmatched. The CDR3 spans 18 residues. CDR1 and CDR2 from the germline V gene are KGHSH and LQKENI. The CDR3, as DNA: TGTGCCAGCTCACCGTGGTCCCCGGGACAGGGCTCCTACAATGAGCAGTTCTTC. Protein product: CASSPWSPGQGSYNEQFF.

The chain is built from TRBV11-2 and TRBJ1-2; TRBD1 is a possible D gene (5 bases). The CDR3 spans 16 residues. Germline values: CDR1 SGHAT, CDR2 FQNNGV. Trimming pared 5 bases from V and 0 bases from J, leaving 16 bases between. CDR3 amino acids: CASSRLGGSTNYGYTF. CDR3 nucleotide sequence: TGTGCCAGCAGCCGTCTCGGGGGGTCCACTAACTATGGCTACACCTTC.

The gene calls are TRBV18 and TRBJ1-5; D is possibly TRBD1 (5 bases). The CDR3 contains 16 residues. V lost 2 bases and J lost 2, with 13 bases in between. CDR1 and CDR2 from the germline V gene are KGHSH and LQKENI. The CDR3 loop is CASSPGTGEGNQPQHF. CDR3 DNA: TGTGCCAGCTCACCAGGAACAGGAGAGGGCAATCAGCCCCAGCATTTT.

In DNA form, the CDR3 reads TGCGCCAGCAGCTCTCAGGGTAATGGAAACACCATATATTTT. Its protein is CASSSQGNGNTIYF. The chain employs TRBV5-1 and TRBJ1-3; TRBD1 is a possible D gene (5 bases). The V and J ends lost 3 bases and 3 bases respectively, with 10 bases between them. The CDR3 extends over 14 amino acids. The germline gives CDR1 SGHRS, CDR2 YFSETQ.

The chain recombines TRBV19 with TRBJ1-1, with D possibly being TRBD1 (5 bases). The germline V and J ends were trimmed by 7 bases and 0 bases, with 12 bases remaining between them. Germline V gene lookup returns CDR1 LNHDA and CDR2 SQIVND (reference sequence). The CDR3 totals 14 residues. The CDR3 loop reads CASTLRGMNTEAFF. The CDR3 nucleotides read TGTGCCAGTACCCTAAGGGGAATGAACACTGAAGCTTTCTTT.

This chain joins TRBV4-2 and TRBJ2-7; 7 bases fit TRBD1. CDR3 length: 15 residues. V lost 1 base and J lost 3; bases outside the gene matches: 6. In germline, CDR1 is LGHNA, CDR2 YNFKEQ. The CDR3 reads CASSQGLGGFYEQYF. The CDR3 region has the DNA TGTGCCAGCAGCCAAGGTTTAGGGGGCTTCTACGAGCAGTACTTC.

The chain combines TRBV14 with TRBJ2-5, with TRBD1 matching over 8 bases. TRBJ2-7 matches the DNA end more closely, so the J call is doubtful. The CDR3 sequence is 12 residues long. Germline V CDR1 and CDR2: SGHDN, FVKESK. The CDR3 protein is CASSRTGSEQYF. CDR3 nucleotides: TGTGCCAGCAGTCGGACAGGGTCCGAGCAGTACTTC.

The chain combines TRBV5-4 with TRBJ1-1, with D tentatively TRBD1 (6 bases). CDR3 length: 14 residues. Germline CDR1 reads SGHNT; CDR2 reads YYREEE (reference sequence). The V gene lost 1 base and the J gene lost 1 base, with 8 bases spanning the gap. The CDR3 DNA reads as TGTGCCAGCAGCTTGACAGGGAAGAACACTGAAGCTTTCTTT. This translates into CASSLTGKNTEAFF.

The V gene is TRBV5-6, the J gene TRBJ2-7, with a weak D call TRBD2 (6 bases). Germline CDR1 is SGHDT and CDR2 is YYEEEE. This CDR3 region has 13 residues. V was cut by 2 bases and J by 3 bases, with 9 bases left in between. CDR3 loop: CASSFVGGYEQYF. The CDR3 bases are TGTGCCAGCAGCTTTGTGGGAGGCTACGAGCAGTACTTC.

This clone appeared a few times. The chain employs TRBV5-1 and TRBJ1-3, with D hard to call. Germline-derived CDR1 and CDR2 are SGHRS and YFSETQ. Trimming took 0 bases from V and 4 from J, leaving 8 bases between them. The CDR3 spans 14 residues. The CDR3 DNA is TGCGCCAGCAGCTTGGTTGGAGGGGGAAACACCATATATTTT. Residues: CASSLVGGGNTIYF. Filled out from reference TRBV5-1 and TRBJ1-3, the complete variable domain reads KAGVTQTPRYLIKTRGQQVTLSCSPISGHRSVSWYQQTPGQGLQFLFEYFSETQRNKGNFPGRFSGRQFSNSRSEMNVSTLELGDSALYLCASSLVGGGNTIYFGEGSWLTVV.

The gene calls are TRBV7-2 and TRBJ1-5, with 8 bases matching TRBD1. The CDR3 is made up of 15 amino acids. J was trimmed by 7 bases and V by 5 bases; bases with no gene match: 10. The germline CDR1 and CDR2 sequences are SGHTA and FQGNSA. DNA for the CDR3: TGTGCCAGCAGCCCCTGGACAGGGTCGGGACAGCCCCAGCATTTT. This encodes CASSPWTGSGQPQHF. Complete variable domain (other parts from reference TRBV7-2 and TRBJ1-5): GAGVSQSPSNKVTEKGKDVELRCDPISGHTALYWYRQSLGQGLEFLIYFQGNSAPDKSGLPSDRFSAERTGGSVSTLTIQRTQQEDSAVYLCASSPWTGSGQPQHFGDGTRLSIL.

The chain recombines TRBV29-1 with TRBJ2-7; 14 bases line up with TRBD2. Germline V CDR1 and CDR2: SQVTM, ANQGSEA. The junction had 5 bases not matched to a gene; V was cut back by 1 base and J by 3 bases. The CDR3 consists of 16 residues. CDR3 sequence reads: CSVEGRLAGGHYEQYF. CDR3 sequence (DNA): TGCAGCGTTGAAGGGCGACTAGCGGGGGGGCACTACGAGCAGTACTTC.

A few counts support this clone. The V gene is TRBV27, the J gene TRBJ1-2; D gene unclear. Germline CDR1 reads MNHEY; CDR2 reads SMNVEV (reference sequence). CDR3 length equals 17 residues. Trimming removed 0 bases from V and 11 bases from J, with 25 bases in between. In DNA form, the CDR3 reads TGTGCCAGCAGTTTATCGCTTCAGGAGGGCCCCGGTAAAGGGTACACCTTC. Its protein product is CASSLSLQEGPGKGYTF.

This clone was seen at least ten times. The V call is TRBV6-1, the J call TRBJ1-5; possibly TRBD1 for D (5 bases). V shed 2 bases and J shed 6 bases, with 8 bases lying between them. CDR3 length: 13 residues. The germline gives CDR1 MNHNS, CDR2 SASEGT. The CDR3 sequence is CASSEQGFQPQHF. In DNA, the CDR3 is TGTGCCAGCAGTGAACAGGGTTTTCAGCCCCAGCATTTT.

V usage is TRBV18 and J usage is TRBJ2-3; 7 bases line up with TRBD1. This CDR3 region has 17 residues. J lost 7 bases, V lost 4 bases, and 17 bases had no gene match. Germline V gene lookup returns CDR1 KGHSH and CDR2 LQKENI. CDR3 region: CASSLFAMGQFMNTQYF. CDR3 bases: TGTGCCAGCTCACTATTCGCCATGGGACAGTTCATGAATACGCAGTATTTT.

The J gene is TRBJ2-3, the V gene TRBV27; TRBD2 is a possible D gene (5 bases). The CDR3 spans 16 residues. The germline CDR1 and CDR2 sequences are MNHEY and SMNVEV (reference sequence). Trimming removed 0 bases from V and 7 bases from J, with 17 bases in between. This chain's CDR3 is CASSLSGTSGFYTQYF. The CDR3 nucleotides are TGTGCCAGCAGTTTATCGGGAACTAGTGGGTTTTATACGCAGTATTTT.

The rearrangement links TRBV4-2 to TRBJ1-2; 8 bases align to TRBD1. V lost 4 bases to trimming and J lost 2 bases; unmatched junction nucleotides: 6. The CDR3 spans 15 residues. Germline V lookup: CDR1 LGHNA, CDR2 YNFKEQ. CDR3 in amino acids: CASSPRTGWNYGYTF. The CDR3 DNA follows: TGTGCCAGCAGCCCCAGGACAGGGTGGAACTATGGCTACACCTTC.

This chain connects TRBV6-5 to TRBJ2-7; a weak D match, TRBD1 (5 bases). Germline V gene lookup returns CDR1 MNHEY and CDR2 SVGAGI. V was shortened by 10 bases and J by 0 bases, with 10 bases between the two germline ends. There are 12 residues in the CDR3. The CDR3 nucleotides read TGTGCCACCTACAGGTTCTCCTACGAGCAGTACTTC. Protein product: CATYRFSYEQYF.

This clone came up once. This chain uses TRBV29-1 with TRBJ2-7, with D perhaps TRBD2 (5 bases). There are 12 residues in the CDR3. The V and J ends lost 8 bases and 0 bases respectively, with 11 bases between them. In germline, CDR1 is SQVTM, CDR2 ANQGSEA. The CDR3: CSFSTSSYEQYF. The CDR3 nucleotides read TGCAGCTTCTCCACTAGCTCCTACGAGCAGTACTTC.

The chain recombines TRBV7-6 with TRBJ1-3; no reliable D call. Germline loops: CDR1 SGHVS, CDR2 FNYEAQ. The CDR3 extends over 19 amino acids. The V end was cut by 2 bases, the J end by 0 bases, with 20 bases between. The CDR3 DNA sequence: TGTGCCAGCAGCTTACCTTCTTTTGAGGAGAACAACTCTGGAAACACCATATATTTT. Encoded protein: CASSLPSFEENNSGNTIYF.

The chain employs TRBV7-8 and TRBJ1-6, with TRBD1 matching over 9 bases. The V segment lost 1 base and the J segment 13 bases; nucleotides outside the gene matches: 8. The CDR3 runs to 15 residues. Looked up from germline, CDR1 is SGHVS and CDR2 is FQNEAQ. The CDR3 is CASSLEGQGLSPLHF. CDR3 coding DNA: TGTGCCAGCAGCTTAGAGGGACAGGGCTTGTCTCCCCTCCACTTT.

V usage is TRBV6-6 and J usage is TRBJ1-6; no definite D call. Trimming left V 3 bases short and J 3 bases short, with 9 bases between. Per germline, CDR1 MNHNY and CDR2 SVGAGI (reference sequence). There are 15 residues in the CDR3. For the CDR3, the DNA is TGTGCCAGCAGTTATGAACAGAACTATAATTCACCCCTCCACTTT. Protein product: CASSYEQNYNSPLHF.

The rearrangement joins TRBV19 to TRBJ1-1, with a weak D call TRBD1 (6 bases). The germline V gene encodes CDR1 LNHDA and CDR2 SQIVND (reference sequence). V lost 8 bases and J lost 10, with 26 bases in between. The CDR3 is 15 amino acids. CDR3 coding DNA: TGTGCCAGTCGCATCCGGGGGGACACCCCGGCCGGAGCTTTCTTT. The encoded protein is CASRIRGDTPAGAFF.